A single sample gave rise to the 10 T cell receptor beta chains below, sequenced in a study of OX40 agonist ivuxolimab in advanced cancers. Some clones are missing from TCRdb's copy, which holds only in-frame ones; the method was immunoSEQ multiplex PCR. The data show 90,000 to 100,000 clones, approximately 95% seen once. This sample comprised CD4+ or CD8+ T cells sorted from blood, obtained in a trial of the OX40 agonist ivuxolimab. Source of these receptors: an adult with an advanced solid tumor such as melanoma, head and neck, liver or kidney cancer.

The chain links TRBV7-9 to TRBJ2-3; D remains unclear. The V end was cut by 0 bases, the J end by 4 bases, with 8 bases between. Germline lookup yields CDR1 SEHNR and CDR2 FQNEAQ (reference sequence). The CDR3 totals 14 residues. CDR3 sequence (DNA): TGTGCCAGCAGCTTAGCGAACAGCCCAGATACGCAGTATTTT. As protein: CASSLANSPDTQYF.

This chain uses TRBV5-8 with TRBJ2-1, with D perhaps TRBD1 (6 bases). The germline V and J ends were trimmed by 1 base and 2 bases, with 13 bases remaining between them. The CDR3 has 16 amino acids. The germline gives CDR1 SGHTS, CDR2 YDEGEE. The CDR3 coding sequence is TGTGCCAGCAGCTTGAAAAACAGGGTAGCCTACAATGAGCAGTTCTTC. Its protein product is CASSLKNRVAYNEQFF.

This chain uses TRBV28 with TRBJ2-7; 8 bases agree with TRBD2. The CDR3 covers 14 residues. Germline CDR1 MDHEN, CDR2 SYDVKM. The ends lost 6 bases at V and 7 bases at J; junction bases unmatched: 11. The CDR3 nucleotides read TGTGCCAGCAGAACCTTGAGGGGACTAGAGGAGCAGTACTTC. Its protein product is CASRTLRGLEEQYF.

This clone was found once. J is TRBJ2-7 and V is TRBV7-2, with D possibly TRBD2 on 5 matching bases. The germline CDR1 and CDR2 sequences are SGHTA and FQGNSA. The CDR3 spans 13 residues. The V and J ends lost 3 bases and 2 bases respectively, with 8 bases between them. CDR3 region: CASSFGLTYEQYF. The CDR3 DNA sequence: TGTGCCAGCAGCTTCGGACTGACCTACGAGCAGTACTTC.

The chain has TRBV19 and TRBJ1-1; a possible D gene is TRBD1 (5 bases). V was shortened by 3 bases and J by 0 bases, with 14 bases between the two germline ends. Germline V gene data show CDR1 as LNHDA and CDR2 as SQIVND (reference sequence). CDR3 length: 16 amino acids. This CDR3 reads CASSIDSSPMNTEAFF. DNA for the CDR3: TGTGCCAGTAGTATTGACAGTAGCCCCATGAACACTGAAGCTTTCTTT.

The V gene is TRBV11-2, the J gene TRBJ2-1; 8 nucleotides agree with TRBD1. The CDR3 contains 15 residues. In germline, CDR1 is SGHAT, CDR2 FQNNGV. V lost 5 bases to trimming and J lost 9 bases; unmatched junction nucleotides: 12. The chain's CDR3 is CASSPPGGRIGEQFF. Written as DNA, the CDR3 is TGTGCCAGCAGCCCCCCAGGGGGCCGGATAGGTGAGCAGTTCTTC. The variable domain in full, with the rest retrieved from reference TRBV11-2 and TRBJ2-1, is EAGVAQSPRYKIIEKRQSVAFWCNPISGHATLYWYQQILGQGPKLLIQFQNNGVVDDSQLPKDRFSAERLKGVDSTLKIQPAKLEDSAVYLCASSPPGGRIGEQFFGPGTRLTVL.

The chain links TRBV19 to TRBJ2-6; TRBD1 agrees at 10 bases. Per the germline V gene, CDR1 is LNHDA and CDR2 is SQIVND (reference sequence). The CDR3 consists of 16 residues. J was trimmed by 2 bases and V by 4 bases; bases with no gene match: 2. CDR3 DNA sequence: TGTGCCAGTAGTAAGACAGGGGGCACTGGGGCCAACGTCCTGACTTTC. This codes for CASSKTGGTGANVLTF.

The chain employs TRBV25-1 and TRBJ1-2; D not resolved. Germline-derived CDR1 and CDR2 are MGHDK and SYGVNS. V lost 2 bases and J 4 bases, leaving 5 bases between the germline ends. The CDR3 contains 12 residues. The CDR3 coding sequence is TGTGCCAGCAGTGAAGGTGGCTATGGCTACACCTTC. Amino acids: CASSEGGYGYTF.

The chain recombines TRBV2 with TRBJ2-4, with D possibly being TRBD2 (7 bases). Germline V CDR1 and CDR2: SNHLY, FYNNEI. The CDR3 extends over 19 amino acids. V was cut by 5 bases and J by 0 bases, with 23 bases left in between. DNA for the CDR3: TGTGCCAGCAGTCTGACCTTACGGGGAGGGGGAATAGCCAAAAACATTCAGTACTTC. It encodes CASSLTLRGGGIAKNIQYF.

The V gene is TRBV14, the J gene TRBJ2-1; a weak D match, TRBD1 (6 bases). The CDR3 runs 14 residues. Trimming removed 8 bases at V and 0 bases at J, with 11 bases between. In germline, CDR1 is SGHDN, CDR2 FVKESK. DNA of the CDR3: TGTGCCAGCCAGGGGCCGAGCTCCTACAATGAGCAGTTCTTC. Protein sequence: CASQGPSSYNEQFF.